Below are 27 T cell receptor beta chains sequenced from a single sample in a study of blood T cell repertoires in COVID-19. Measured with immunoSEQ multiplex PCR; TCRdb has only the in-frame clones, and not every one. The table lists 150,000 to 200,000 clones, 75% to 90% of them singletons. Specimen: peripheral blood. These receptor sequences come from a human donor in a cohort sampled during active COVID-19.

Only a few counts were recorded for this clone. This chain links TRBV6-5 with TRBJ1-5, with D possibly TRBD1 on 6 matching bases. The CDR3 is made up of 13 amino acids. V shed 6 bases and J shed 8 bases, with 14 bases lying between them. The germline CDR1 and CDR2 sequences are MNHEY and SVGAGI. The CDR3: CASRGAPPEPQHF. For the CDR3, the DNA is TGTGCCAGCAGGGGGGCCCCACCGGAGCCCCAGCATTTT.

This rearrangement joins TRBV29-1 to TRBJ1-1; 7 bases are a match to TRBD1. Unmatched junction bases numbered 10, after V lost 7 bases and J lost 5 bases. Germline CDR1 reads SQVTM; CDR2 reads ANQGSEA. This CDR3 is built from 13 residues. CDR3 residues: CSGRQGVITEAFF. CDR3 bases: TGCAGCGGTAGACAGGGAGTGATAACTGAAGCTTTCTTT.

The rearrangement joins TRBV6-5 to TRBJ1-5, with unresolved D. The CDR3 contains 14 residues. The V end lost 6 bases, the J end lost 1 base, and 10 bases lay between the germline ends. Germline V gene sequence: CDR1 MNHEY, CDR2 SVGAGI. The CDR3 reads CASSQTGSNQPQHF. As DNA, the CDR3 is TGTGCCAGCAGCCAGACCGGGAGCAATCAGCCCCAGCATTTT.

V usage is TRBV2 and J usage is TRBJ1-2; no definite D call. Germline loops: CDR1 SNHLY, CDR2 FYNNEI. This CDR3 has 13 amino acids. Trimming cost V 2 bases and J 3 bases, with 7 bases left between them. The CDR3 sequence: CASSEPFDYGYTF. In DNA, the CDR3 is TGTGCCAGCAGTGAACCCTTTGACTATGGCTACACCTTC.

The chain employs TRBV6-5 and TRBJ1-2; 7 nucleotides agree with TRBD1. CDR3 length equals 14 residues. Germline V lookup: CDR1 MNHEY, CDR2 SVGAGI. Trimming took 5 bases from V and 2 from J; bases not matched to a gene: 5. The CDR3: CASSNPDRNYGYTF. CDR3 DNA: TGTGCCAGCAGTAACCCGGACAGGAACTATGGCTACACCTTC.

V usage is TRBV2 and J usage is TRBJ1-2; TRBD1 matches 7 bases. V shed 6 bases, J shed 4 bases, and the junction held 11 bases outside the gene matches. Germline CDR1 is SNHLY and CDR2 is FYNNEI. The CDR3 sequence is 15 residues long. The CDR3 loop is CASSRNTGEVYGYTF. Here the CDR3 DNA reads TGTGCCAGCAGCCGAAATACAGGGGAAGTCTATGGCTACACCTTC.

The chain couples TRBV5-6 to TRBJ2-2; TRBD2 matches at 10 bases. In germline, CDR1 is SGHDT, CDR2 YYEEEE. This CDR3 has 17 amino acids. The trim removed 2 bases at V and 0 bases at J, leaving 4 bases unmatched. CDR3 amino acids: CASSLAGGFANTGELFF. The CDR3 region has the DNA TGTGCCAGCAGCTTAGCGGGGGGGTTCGCGAACACCGGGGAGCTGTTTTTT.

This rearrangement joins TRBV19 to TRBJ1-2, with D hard to call. Trimming pared 2 bases from V and 8 bases from J, leaving 12 bases between. Germline CDR1 is LNHDA and CDR2 is SQIVND (reference sequence). This CDR3 contains 13 residues. The CDR3 DNA reads TGTGCCAGTAGTATACAGGATCGACACGGCTACACCTTC. It yields the protein CASSIQDRHGYTF.

The chain uses TRBV7-9 and TRBJ2-2, with TRBD2 identical over 7 bases. After removal of 6 bases from V and 4 bases from J, the junction contained 11 bases not matched to a gene. Germline V gene lookup returns CDR1 SEHNR and CDR2 FQNEAQ (reference sequence). This CDR3 has 16 residues. The DNA of the CDR3 is TGTGCCAGCAGGCCGCCCCTAGCGGAAGCCACCGGGGAGCTGTTTTTT. This sequence encodes CASRPPLAEATGELFF.

In this sample, this clone turned up a few times. This chain links TRBV6-5 with TRBJ2-5; tentative D call: TRBD2 (6 bases). This CDR3 is 14 amino acids long. Between the trimmed V and J ends, which lost 4 bases and 4 bases, there was a span of 13 bases. Germline V lookup: CDR1 MNHEY, CDR2 SVGAGI. The CDR3, as DNA: TGTGCCAGCAGTTGGCGGGGAGTCAGAGAGACCCAGTACTTC. Translating it yields CASSWRGVRETQYF.

The chain uses TRBV10-3 and TRBJ2-7, with D perhaps TRBD2 (6 bases). CDR1 is ENHRY, CDR2 SYGVKD, per germline. Trimming took off 8 bases at V and 0 bases at J, with 11 bases between the two ends. This CDR3 has 13 amino acids. Here the CDR3 DNA reads TGTGCCATCGGGACTGACTTCTCCTACGAGCAGTACTTC. This gives the protein CAIGTDFSYEQYF.

The rearrangement uses TRBV10-3 and TRBJ1-1; 7 bases agree with TRBD1. Trimming cost V 0 bases and J 0 bases; bases outside gene matches: 13. This CDR3 spans 19 amino acids. The V gene's germline CDR1 is ENHRY and CDR2 SYGVKD. The CDR3: CAISESITGTVTMNTEAFF. The CDR3 DNA follows: TGTGCCATCAGTGAGTCTATCACAGGGACAGTAACCATGAACACTGAAGCTTTCTTT.

This sequence joins TRBV3-1 (or the pseudogene TRBV3-2) and TRBJ1-1; TRBD1 is a possible D gene (6 bases). This CDR3 region has 10 residues. The V and J ends lost 9 bases and 8 bases respectively, with 10 bases between them. CDR1 is LGHDT, CDR2 YNNKEL, per germline (reference sequence). This CDR3 is CARPDSEAFF. CDR3 nucleotide sequence: TGTGCCAGACCGGACAGCGAAGCTTTCTTT.

This clone was counted a few times. V gene TRBV7-8 combines with J gene TRBJ1-5; the D is unclear. This CDR3 contains 15 residues. Germline V CDR1 and CDR2: SGHVS, FQNEAQ. Trimming removed 0 bases at V and 4 bases at J, with 10 bases between. The DNA for the CDR3 is TGTGCCAGCAGCTTAGCGCGGCAGCTAAATCAGCCCCAGCATTTT. Translating gives CASSLARQLNQPQHF.

Comments on this clone: Relative to the germline gene, one junction end is altered; a read error may explain this. The chain uses TRBV7-7 and TRBJ2-3; D may be TRBD2 (5 bases). The CDR3 sequence is 19 residues long. Germline V CDR1 and CDR2: SSHAT, FNYEAQ (reference sequence). CDR3 loop: CASSLYPTALAVPGDTQYF. The CDR3 DNA reads TGTGCTAGCAGCTTATACCCTACCGCTTTGGCGGTCCCGGGGGATACGCAGTATTTT. The variable domain in full, completed from reference TRBV7-7 and TRBJ2-3, reads GAGVSQSPRYKVTKRGQDVTLRCDPISSHATLYWYQQALGQGPEFLTYFNYEAQPDKSGLPSDRFSAERPEGSISTLTIQRTEQRDSAMYRCASSLYPTALAVPGDTQYFGPGTRLTVL.

This rearrangement joins TRBV2 to TRBJ2-1; the D is unclear. This CDR3 has 12 residues. V gave up 7 bases and J gave up 8 bases, with 12 bases separating them. From germline, CDR1 is SNHLY and CDR2 FYNNEI. The CDR3 nucleotides read TGTGCCAGCAAGGTGGGTGCGGATGAGCAGTTCTTC. Encoded protein: CASKVGADEQFF.

Only one count was recorded for this clone. CDR3 amino acids: CASAYRGQNYNEQFF. CDR3 bases: TGTGCTAGTGCCTATAGGGGACAGAACTACAATGAGCAGTTCTTC. The gene calls are TRBV12-5 and TRBJ2-1; TRBD1 matches 7 bases. Trimming removed 7 bases from V and 3 bases from J; junction bases left unmatched: 9. The CDR3 sequence is 15 residues long. Germline-derived CDR1 and CDR2 are LGHNT and FRNRAP.

The chain couples TRBV7-2 to TRBJ2-7; 7 positions agree with TRBD2. Per the germline V gene, CDR1 is SGHTA and CDR2 is FQGNSA. Trimming removed 0 bases from V and 3 bases from J; junction bases left unmatched: 11. The CDR3 consists of 17 residues. The CDR3 loop is CASSLARGASGNYEQYF. Written as DNA, the CDR3 is TGTGCCAGCAGCTTAGCGAGAGGGGCTAGCGGCAACTACGAGCAGTACTTC.

The CDR3 loop reads CASTGTGGNQPQHF. CDR3 coding DNA: TGTGCCAGCACCGGGACAGGGGGCAATCAGCCCCAGCATTTT. The chain has TRBV6-5 and TRBJ1-5; 10 bases are shared with TRBD1. The CDR3 totals 14 residues. V was pared by 7 bases and J by 2 bases, with 2 bases of the junction left unmatched. Germline CDR1 reads MNHEY; CDR2 reads SVGAGI.

The chain has TRBV11-2 and TRBJ1-1, with D tentatively TRBD1 (5 bases). This CDR3 comprises 16 residues. Trimming pared 8 bases from V and 5 bases from J, leaving 24 bases between. Germline-derived CDR1 and CDR2 are SGHAT and FQNNGV. The DNA for the CDR3 is TGTGCCAGCCGCTCCCCCCCGGGACGGGGGGAAACTGAAGCTTTCTTT. Protein product: CASRSPPGRGETEAFF.

The chain couples TRBV6-5 to TRBJ2-5, with 10 bases aligning to TRBD2. In germline, CDR1 is MNHEY, CDR2 SVGAGI. J gave up 4 bases and V 4 bases, and 6 bases lay outside the gene matches. The CDR3 is made up of 15 amino acids. The CDR3 bases are TGTGCCAGCAGTTTTCTAGCGGGAGTCGGAGAGACCCAGTACTTC. It codes for CASSFLAGVGETQYF.

This CDR3 reads CSVRGHNEQFF. For the CDR3, the DNA is TGCAGCGTTCGGGGTCACAATGAGCAGTTCTTC. The chain has TRBV29-1 and TRBJ2-1; maybe TRBD2 (5 bases). The V gene's germline CDR1 is SQVTM and CDR2 ANQGSEA. Trimming took off 5 bases at V and 5 bases at J, with 7 bases between the two ends. The CDR3 spans 11 residues.

The chain has TRBV19 and TRBJ2-5; 7 nucleotides agree with TRBD2. After removal of 3 bases from V and 2 bases from J, the junction contained 6 bases not matched to a gene. CDR1 is LNHDA and CDR2 is SQIVND in the germline V gene (reference sequence). The CDR3 covers 15 residues. CDR3 in DNA: TGTGCCAGTAGTATGTTACTGGGGGGGCAAGAGACCCAGTACTTC. It translates to CASSMLLGGQETQYF.

This clone showed up just once. The CDR3 DNA sequence: TGTGCCAGCTCACCTCCGGGACAGGGGGGCTACGAGCAGTACTTC. It encodes CASSPPGQGGYEQYF. The genes are TRBV18 and TRBJ2-7; the match to TRBD1 covers 11 bases. Germline loops: CDR1 KGHSH, CDR2 LQKENI. The CDR3 is made up of 15 amino acids. Losses at the gene ends were 3 bases for V and 3 bases for J; bases not matched to a gene: 4.

The chain is built from TRBV14 and TRBJ2-7; D may be TRBD2 (5 bases). V lost 4 bases and J lost 0, with 10 bases in between. CDR3 length: 14 amino acids. Germline-derived CDR1 and CDR2 are SGHDN and FVKESK. CDR3 DNA sequence: TGTGCCAGCAGCCGAGCTGGAGGCTCCTACGAGCAGTACTTC. Amino acid sequence: CASSRAGGSYEQYF.

This clone was counted only a few times. The gene calls are TRBV5-1 and TRBJ2-7; 8 bases are shared with TRBD1. Per the germline V gene, CDR1 is SGHRS and CDR2 is YFSETQ. Trimming at V came to 6 bases and at J to 5 bases, leaving 10 bases not matched to a gene. This CDR3 is 14 amino acids long. The CDR3 DNA reads TGCGCCAGCACCCCCCCAGGGGGCAGGGACGAGCAGTACTTC. This gives the protein CASTPPGGRDEQYF. The full variable domain, with the rest looked up from reference TRBV5-1 and TRBJ2-7, is KAGVTQTPRYLIKTRGQQVTLSCSPISGHRSVSWYQQTPGQGLQFLFEYFSETQRNKGNFPGRFSGRQFSNSRSEMNVSTLELGDSALYLCASTPPGGRDEQYFGPGTRLTVT.

The sample holds a few counts of this clone. J is TRBJ1-4 and V is TRBV10-1; possible D gene TRBD1, 6 bases. Germline assignment: CDR1 WNHNN and CDR2 SYGVQD (reference sequence). The CDR3 length is 14 residues. The germline V and J ends were trimmed by 10 bases and 5 bases, with 17 bases remaining between them. CDR3 DNA sequence: TGCGCCAAGGAAAGAGGCCAGGGGAATGAAAAACTGTTTTTT. This translates into CAKERGQGNEKLFF.